This T cell receptor (beta chain) is from a study of T cell changes during pregnancy in multiple sclerosis. In germline, CDR1 is SGHNT, CDR2 YYREEE (reference sequence). V dropped 4 bases and J dropped 0 bases, with 14 bases sitting between them. The CDR3 extends over 16 amino acids. The method was immunoSEQ multiplex PCR; TCRdb's version includes in-frame clones alone and lacks a portion of them. In the table there are some 52,000 clones, 85% to 95% of which are singletons. The rearrangement uses TRBV5-4 and TRBJ1-3; the D gene is possibly TRBD1 (5 bases). This receptor was obtained from a female donor with multiple sclerosis, enrolled in a pregnancy study. Sequenced material: CD4+ T cells from peripheral blood mononuclear cells, taken in the third trimester of pregnancy. CDR3 in amino acids: CASSQGTGYSGNTIYF. In DNA form, the CDR3 reads TGTGCCAGCAGCCAAGGAACAGGATACTCTGGAAACACCATATATTTT.